This T cell receptor beta chain was identified in a study of T-cell reconstitution after alpha-beta-depleted transplantation in children. Notes on the study in general: Newly generated T cells supplied most T-cell counts and diversity one year post-transplant.

This clonotype was observed at least ten times. The antigen remains unidentified. The library targeted TCRbeta and was prepared with unique molecular identifiers. TCRdb analysed the PCR reads with MiXCR anew, one entry per CDR3 protein. The table lists more than 120,000 distinct CDR3 sequences, 8% to 10% of them singletons, with 15% to 20% in the top ten. Sequencing used PBMCs, mostly from graft donor cells, obtained 180 days after TCRalphabeta/CD19-depleted stem cell transplant. The receptor was isolated from a female patient aged 2-9 years who had a stem cell transplant for congenital amegakaryocytic thrombocytopenia, so the T cells may come from the graft donor.

The CDR3: CASRLSGTDTQYF. DNA for the CDR3: TGTGCCAGCAGACTGAGTGGCACAGATACGCAGTATTTT. The V call is TRBV28, the J call TRBJ2-3; unclear D gene. The CDR3 has 13 amino acids. From germline, CDR1 is MDHEN and CDR2 SYDVKM. V was clipped by 6 bases and J by 1 base, with 8 bases between them.